A single sample gave rise to the 10 T cell receptor beta chains below, sequenced in a study of blood T cell repertoires in COVID-19. Libraries were prepared by immunoSEQ multiplex PCR; TCRdb keeps only in-frame clonotypes and omits some of them. Among some 150,000 clones listed, approximately 91% were seen once. The source material was peripheral blood. The receptors shown here come from a human donor in a cohort sampled during active COVID-19.

As DNA, the CDR3 is TGTGCCAGCGTACTAGCGGGAGGTTACAATGAGCAGTTCTTC. Protein product: CASVLAGGYNEQFF. This chain connects TRBV6-5 to TRBJ2-1; TRBD2 aligns across 12 bases. The V and J ends lost 8 bases and 4 bases, in that order; junction bases with no gene match: 3. This CDR3 is built from 14 residues. Germline assignment: CDR1 MNHEY and CDR2 SVGAGI.

The chain joins TRBV2 to TRBJ1-4, with 7 bases identical to TRBD1. The CDR3 sequence is 14 residues long. Germline V gene sequence: CDR1 SNHLY, CDR2 FYNNEI. The junction had 7 bases not matched to a gene; V was cut back by 4 bases and J by 8 bases. For the CDR3, the DNA is TGTGCCAGCAGTGTACAGGGGATGAGGGAAAAACTGTTTTTT. Residues: CASSVQGMREKLFF.

The chain has TRBV7-9 and TRBJ1-4; TRBD1 is a possible D gene (5 bases). The CDR3 is 17 residues long. Germline lookup yields CDR1 SEHNR and CDR2 FQNEAQ (reference sequence). The V end lost 5 bases, the J end lost 10 bases, and 26 bases lay between the germline ends. DNA of the CDR3: TGTGCCAGCAGCCCGAAATCAGGGAAAAGGTTATCTGCAAAACTGTTTTTT. Its translation: CASSPKSGKRLSAKLFF.

This sequence joins TRBV6-1 and TRBJ2-5, with 11 bases fitting TRBD1. V trimming: 3 bases; J trimming: 1 base; junction bases outside the gene matches: 7. The CDR3 is 17 amino acids. CDR1 is MNHNS, CDR2 SASEGT, per germline. Here the CDR3 DNA reads TGTGCCAGCAGTGAGTGGGGGACAGGGGGACGCCAAGAGACCCAGTACTTC. Protein product: CASSEWGTGGRQETQYF.

The V call is TRBV28, the J call TRBJ2-7; 10 bases match TRBD1. This CDR3 region has 15 residues. V shed 6 bases, J shed 4 bases, and the junction held 9 bases outside the gene matches. Germline loops: CDR1 MDHEN, CDR2 SYDVKM. The CDR3 region is CASSRAGTGAYEQYF. The CDR3 coding sequence is TGTGCCAGCAGCCGAGCCGGGACAGGGGCATACGAGCAGTACTTC.

As DNA, the CDR3 is TGTGCCAGCAGCTCTTTAGCGGGGGGGCCGAGGTATGAGCAGTTCTTC. Translation gives CASSSLAGGPRYEQFF. This chain links TRBV7-8 with TRBJ2-1, with 11 bases aligning to TRBD2. Per the germline V gene, CDR1 is SGHVS and CDR2 is FQNEAQ. This CDR3 is 16 amino acids long. Losses at the gene ends were 4 bases for V and 8 bases for J; bases not matched to a gene: 10.

V gene TRBV11-3 combines with J gene TRBJ2-3, with 8 bases that match TRBD2. CDR1 is SGHNT and CDR2 is YENEEA in the germline V gene. This CDR3 spans 16 amino acids. J gave up 4 bases and V 6 bases, and 12 bases lay outside the gene matches. CDR3 sequence: CASSLYSGDGADTQYF. In DNA form, the CDR3 reads TGTGCCAGCAGTCTGTATAGCGGGGACGGAGCAGATACGCAGTATTTT.

The chain links TRBV6-2 or TRBV6-3 to TRBJ2-1; D is undetermined. This CDR3 region has 18 residues. In germline, CDR1 is MNHEY, CDR2 SVGEGT. V was shortened by 0 bases and J by 0 bases, with 15 bases between the two germline ends. The CDR3, as DNA: TGTGCCAGCAGTTACTCGAAAGGCGGTCTTAGCTCCTACAATGAGCAGTTCTTC. This gives the protein CASSYSKGGLSSYNEQFF.

Turning to this clone: Its ends do not fully match the called genes, so a read error is possible. The gene calls are TRBV7-9 and TRBJ1-2, with a weak D call TRBD1 (6 bases). The CDR3 length is 16 residues. Germline CDR1 and CDR2: SEHNR and FQNEAQ (reference sequence). DNA for the CDR3: TGTGCCAGCAGTTTAGGACAGCTTGACCTAAACTATGGCTACACCTTC. This gives the protein CASSLGQLDLNYGYTF.

The rearrangement uses TRBV5-1 and TRBJ2-5; TRBD1 matches at 7 bases. The V gene's germline CDR1 is SGHRS and CDR2 YFSETQ. CDR3 size: 16 residues. Losses at the gene ends were 0 bases for V and 4 bases for J; bases not matched to a gene: 9. The CDR3 loop reads CASSLVGTAIRETQYF. Here the CDR3 DNA reads TGCGCCAGCAGCTTGGTAGGGACAGCGATCCGAGAGACCCAGTACTTC.